A selection of T cell receptor beta chains follows, all from one sample in a study of OX40 agonist ivuxolimab in advanced cancers. The table came from immunoSEQ multiplex PCR; TCRdb's copy has only in-frame clones and leaves some out. The table includes around 34,000 clones, roughly nine tenths detected once. Source: CD4+ or CD8+ T cells sorted from blood, taken in a trial of the OX40 agonist ivuxolimab. These receptors came from an adult with an advanced solid tumor such as melanoma, head and neck, liver or kidney cancer. Each CDR3 is given with its conserved first and last residue. A D gene is named only where the DNA matches it firmly. Rows may omit the clone size; those that give it use once, few, many or a size class.

d_call clone_size j_call v_call cdr3_nt cdr3_aa
. . TRBJ2-7 TRBV6-1 TGTGCCAGCAGTGAAGTATGGGGGTACGAGCAGTACTTC CASSEVWGYEQYF
. . TRBJ1-2 TRBV2 TGTGCCAGCAGTGAACCAGTTGGCTACACCTTC CASSEPVGYTF
. . TRBJ2-2 TRBV4-3 TGCGCCAGCAGCCAGGGGATAGGGGTTCTGGCCGGGGAGCTGTTTTTT CASSQGIGVLAGELFF
TRBD1 . TRBJ1-2 TRBV5-6 TGTGCCAGCAGCGGAGGGCTCAGGGACAGGGCTTATAACTATGGCTACACCTTC CASSGGLRDRAYNYGYTF
. . TRBJ2-5 TRBV6-6 TGTGCCAGTAGTCCGTTAGGTTACCAAGAGACCCAGTACTTC CASSPLGYQETQYF
. . TRBJ1-1 TRBV28 TGTGCCAGCAGTTTCGGTCTGAGGACTGAAGCTTTCTTT CASSFGLRTEAFF
. . TRBJ1-1 TRBV7-9 TGTGCCAGCAGCCCAGTGGGGGGAACTGAAGCTTTCTTT CASSPVGGTEAFF
. . TRBJ2-5 TRBV9 TGTGCCAGCGATAGAGGGGGGGAGCAAGAGACCCAGTACTTC CASDRGGEQETQYF
. . TRBJ1-2 TRBV12-2 TGTGCAAGTCGCTTAGGTCCCGGGACAGGGCATGATAACGGTTGGGATCACTATGGCTACACCTTC CASRLGPGTGHDNGWDHYGYTF
. . TRBJ1-2 TRBV4-3 TGCGCCAGCAGCCAAGAGATATACTATGGCTACACCTTC CASSQEIYYGYTF
. . TRBJ2-7 TRBV4-1 TGCGCCAGCAGTTTGGACCTGAGCTCCTACGAGCAGTACTTC CASSLDLSSYEQYF
. . TRBJ1-5 TRBV27 TGTGCCAGCAGTGCCCTATTTGGCTACATTCAGCCCCAGCATTTT CASSALFGYIQPQHF
. . TRBJ2-7 TRBV27 TGTGCCACCGGCCAAATAGGGACGGAGGGTGCGAGCAGGGAGCAGTACTTC CATGQIGTEGASREQYF
. once TRBJ2-1 TRBV5-4 TGTGCCAGCAGCTTGGGCTCTAGCCGGAATGAGCAGTTCTTC CASSLGSSRNEQFF
TRBD1 . TRBJ1-6 TRBV27 TGTGCCAGCAGGGGGACAGATAATTCACCCCTCCACTTT CASRGTDNSPLHF
. . TRBJ1-6 TRBV5-6 TGTGCCAGCAGCTTGGCGGGGGCCAGGACCGACCATTCACCCCTCCACTTT CASSLAGARTDHSPLHF
. . TRBJ2-5 TRBV19 TGTGCCAGTAGTACGGGGACACCGCAAGAGACCCAGTACTTC CASSTGTPQETQYF
. . TRBJ2-7 TRBV13 TGTGCCAGCAGCTTAGGTAATAGGGGGGTCGAGCAGTACTTC CASSLGNRGVEQYF
TRBD2 . TRBJ2-5 TRBV30 TGTGCCTGGAGCGAAGGGACTAGCGGGGGAGGCGATGAGACCCAGTACTTC CAWSEGTSGGGDETQYF
. few TRBJ2-1 TRBV6-4 TGTGCCAGCAGTGACGGGGACATCAATGAGCAGTTCTTC CASSDGDINEQFF
TRBD1 . TRBJ1-3 TRBV28 TGTGCCAGCAGTTCCCTCGCCAGGGGGCCTGGAAACACCATATATTTT CASSSLARGPGNTIYF
. . TRBJ1-5 TRBV23-1 TGCGCCAGCAGCCCCTTGGGATCATGGGGCTATAGCAATCAGCCCCAGCATTTT CASSPLGSWGYSNQPQHF
. . TRBJ2-3 TRBV7-6 TGTGCCAGCAGCTTAATTACTAGCTTCGCAGATACGCAGTATTTT CASSLITSFADTQYF
. . TRBJ2-7 TRBV4-3 TGCGCCAGCAGCCAAGGAGGGCAGGAGTACACCTACGAGCAGTACTTC CASSQGGQEYTYEQYF
. . TRBJ2-1 TRBV29-1 TGCAGCGTTAGGAGGGCTTCTGGGAGTAGTGAGCAGTTCTTC CSVRRASGSSEQFF